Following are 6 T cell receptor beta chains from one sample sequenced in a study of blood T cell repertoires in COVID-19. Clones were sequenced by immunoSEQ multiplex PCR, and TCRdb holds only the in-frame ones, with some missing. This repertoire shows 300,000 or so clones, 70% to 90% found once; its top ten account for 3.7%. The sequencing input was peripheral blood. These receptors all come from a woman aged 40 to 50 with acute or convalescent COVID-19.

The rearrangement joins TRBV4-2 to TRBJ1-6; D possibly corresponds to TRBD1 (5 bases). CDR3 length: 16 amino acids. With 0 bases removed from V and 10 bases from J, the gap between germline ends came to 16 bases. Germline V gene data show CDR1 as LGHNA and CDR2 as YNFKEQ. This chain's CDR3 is CASSQDGAWKGSPLHF. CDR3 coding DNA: TGTGCCAGCAGCCAAGATGGGGCATGGAAGGGGTCACCCCTCCACTTT.

CDR3 amino acids: CASSAQTGGVRRQPQHF. CDR3 nucleotide sequence: TGTGCCAGCTCCGCGCAAACAGGGGGGGTAAGAAGACAGCCCCAGCATTTT. The chain combines TRBV18 with TRBJ1-5; 8 nucleotides agree with TRBD1. CDR1 and CDR2 from the germline V gene are KGHSH and LQKENI. This CDR3 has 17 amino acids. J lost 7 bases, V lost 6 bases, and 17 bases had no gene match.

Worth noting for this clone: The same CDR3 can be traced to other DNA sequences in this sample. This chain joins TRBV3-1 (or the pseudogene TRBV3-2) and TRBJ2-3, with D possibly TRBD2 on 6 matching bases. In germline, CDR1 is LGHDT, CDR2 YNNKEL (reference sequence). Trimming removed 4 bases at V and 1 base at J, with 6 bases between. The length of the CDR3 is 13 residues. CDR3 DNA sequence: TGTGCCAGCAGCCGGGGGGGCACAGATACGCAGTATTTT. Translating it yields CASSRGGTDTQYF.

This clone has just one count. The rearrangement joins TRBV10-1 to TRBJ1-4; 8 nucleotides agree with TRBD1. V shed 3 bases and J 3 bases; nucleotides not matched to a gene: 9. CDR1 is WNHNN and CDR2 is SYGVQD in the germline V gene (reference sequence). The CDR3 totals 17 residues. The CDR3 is CASSEQGDFGSNEKLFF. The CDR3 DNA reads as TGCGCCAGCAGTGAACAGGGGGATTTTGGGTCTAATGAAAAACTGTTTTTT.

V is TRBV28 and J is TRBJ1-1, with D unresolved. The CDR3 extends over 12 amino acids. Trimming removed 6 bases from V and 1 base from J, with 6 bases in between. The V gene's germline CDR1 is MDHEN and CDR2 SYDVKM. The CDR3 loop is CASRGANTEAFF. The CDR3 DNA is TGTGCCAGCAGGGGAGCGAACACTGAAGCTTTCTTT.

This CDR3 is CATAGGGQSGAYEQYV. DNA of the CDR3: TGTGCCACCGCCGGAGGGGGACAGAGTGGGGCCTACGAGCAGTACGTC. This sequence joins TRBV10-3 and TRBJ2-7; D perhaps matches TRBD1 (7 bases). V was cut by 10 bases and J by 2 bases, with 24 bases left in between. The germline CDR1 and CDR2 sequences are ENHRY and SYGVKD. The CDR3 contains 16 residues.